A single sample is the source of the 11 T cell receptor beta chains below, sequenced in a study of T cells after yellow fever vaccination. TCRdb re-analysed the 5' RACE reads in MiXCR, keeping a single row per CDR3 protein. The sample consists of roughly 30,000 distinct CDR3 sequences, 10% of them appearing once. This sample comprised PBMCs, either bulk or a sorted T-cell subset (CD4+, CD8+, memory, or dextramer-sorted; not recorded which), obtained less than 16 days after the first yellow fever vaccination. Receptors were obtained from a man between 18 and 29 years old who received the YFV17D yellow fever vaccine.

This clonotype was observed at least ten times. J is TRBJ1-5 and V is TRBV5-5; 9 nucleotides line up with TRBD1. Looked up from germline, CDR1 is SGHKS and CDR2 is YYEKEE (reference sequence). The CDR3 is made up of 16 amino acids. The junction had 9 bases not matched to a gene; V was cut back by 1 base and J by 7 bases. The CDR3 DNA is TGTGCCAGCAGCTTGTGGGACAGGGCGAGTGGGCAGCCCCAGCATTTT. Protein product: CASSLWDRASGQPQHF.

This clonotype was seen at least ten times. The rearrangement joins TRBV12-3 or TRBV12-4 to TRBJ1-1, with D possibly matching TRBD1 (5 bases). The CDR3 is 13 residues long. The ends were cut back, 2 bases at V and 3 bases at J, with 7 bases in the middle. In DNA form, the CDR3 reads TGTGCCAGCAGTTTAATGGGGGACACTGAAGCTTTCTTT. Its protein product is CASSLMGDTEAFF.

The table lists this clonotype with many counts. This chain joins TRBV6-5 and TRBJ2-7; D might be TRBD1 (6 bases). There are 17 residues in the CDR3. From germline, CDR1 is MNHEY and CDR2 SVGAGI. V was shortened by 2 bases and J by 0 bases, with 17 bases between the two germline ends. In DNA form, the CDR3 reads TGTGCCAGCAGTTACACCCCCCACAGGGTTAGCTCCTACGAGCAGTACTTC. Its translation is CASSYTPHRVSSYEQYF.

This clonotype was seen at least ten times. J is TRBJ2-3 and V is TRBV27; 7 bases line up with TRBD2. The ends lost 3 bases at V and 7 bases at J; junction bases unmatched: 10. Per germline, CDR1 MNHEY and CDR2 SMNVEV (reference sequence). The CDR3 spans 15 residues. In nucleotides, the CDR3 is TGTGCCAGCAGTTTGTCGGCGGGGGTGCAAAATACGCAGTATTTT. It yields the protein CASSLSAGVQNTQYF.

The table lists this clonotype with many counts. V and J are TRBV12-3 or TRBV12-4 and TRBJ2-1; 12 bases are a match to TRBD2. The CDR3 is 14 residues long. Unmatched junction bases numbered 8, after V lost 9 bases and J lost 8 bases. CDR3 amino acids: CASQLAGGRDEQFF. The CDR3 DNA reads as TGTGCCAGTCAGCTAGCGGGGGGGCGGGATGAGCAGTTCTTC.

This clonotype was counted ten times or more. The chain recombines TRBV6-5 with TRBJ2-3; D unclear. The V gene's germline CDR1 is MNHEY and CDR2 SVGAGI. The V gene lost 5 bases and the J gene lost 6 bases, with 12 bases spanning the gap. CDR3 length equals 13 residues. The CDR3 region has the DNA TGTGCCAGCAGTCACATACGGCAGGATACGCAGTATTTT. As protein: CASSHIRQDTQYF.

This clonotype counts as medium-sized. The J gene is TRBJ2-5, the V gene TRBV24-1; TRBD1 is a possible D gene (6 bases). Germline values: CDR1 KGHDR, CDR2 SFDVKD. V was pared by 4 bases and J by 3 bases, with 14 bases between. CDR3 length: 15 amino acids. The CDR3 protein is CATSDASQGKETQYF. The DNA of the CDR3 is TGTGCCACCAGTGACGCTTCACAGGGTAAAGAGACCCAGTACTTC.

This clonotype was found many times. The V call is TRBV12-3 or TRBV12-4, the J call TRBJ2-1, with a tentative D call TRBD2 (7 bases). This CDR3 contains 16 residues. Trimming left V 5 bases short and J 0 bases short, with 14 bases between. CDR3 amino acids: CASSTLRGASYNEQFF. In DNA form, the CDR3 reads TGTGCCAGCAGTACCCTTCGGGGGGCCTCCTACAATGAGCAGTTCTTC.

The table lists this clonotype with a few counts. The J gene is TRBJ1-6, the V gene TRBV20-1; D gene uncertain. CDR1 is DFQATT, CDR2 SNEGSKA, per germline (reference sequence). This CDR3 region has 16 residues. V was shortened by 2 bases and J by 2 bases, with 13 bases between the two germline ends. CDR3 sequence reads: CSARSPTTPYNSPLHF. The CDR3 DNA reads TGCAGTGCTAGATCCCCCACAACTCCCTATAATTCACCCCTCCACTTT.

There are many counts of this clonotype. This chain joins TRBV5-1 and TRBJ2-5, with 7 bases aligning to TRBD1. Germline loops: CDR1 SGHRS, CDR2 YFSETQ. The CDR3 is 15 residues long. The ends lost 2 bases at V and 4 bases at J; junction bases unmatched: 8. The CDR3 spells CASSFSTGARETQYF. The DNA of the CDR3 is TGCGCCAGCAGCTTTTCAACAGGGGCTAGAGAGACCCAGTACTTC.

The table lists this clonotype with many counts. The rearrangement links TRBV24-1 to TRBJ2-1; 11 nucleotides match TRBD2. The CDR3 spans 15 residues. Trimming at V came to 7 bases and at J to 7 bases, leaving 8 bases not matched to a gene. From germline, CDR1 is KGHDR and CDR2 SFDVKD. The CDR3, as DNA: TGTGCCACCAGCAGTAGCGGGGGGGCCGGAAATGAGCAGTTCTTC. Protein product: CATSSSGGAGNEQFF.